Described below is a single T cell receptor beta chain sequence and its context. The data are from a study of long-term antiretroviral therapy in people with HIV. An immunoSEQ assay, version v3.0, was performed at survey level. Produced via immunoSEQ multiplex PCR; TCRdb's table is partial and in-frame only. The table has about 25,000 clones, almost 90% seen once; the top ten hold 5% to 6%. The length of the CDR3 is 18 residues. With 1 base clipped from V and 2 bases from J, the junction kept 8 bases outside the gene matches. The germline V gene encodes CDR1 SGHAT and CDR2 FQNNGV. The TCR was taken from a young man with HIV. The material sequenced was unsorted PBMCs, taken about 4.5 years after starting antiretroviral therapy. The rearrangement joins TRBV11-2 to TRBJ2-6; 7 positions match TRBD1. The CDR3 DNA reads as TGTGCCAGCAGCTTAGCGACAGGGTTGCTAACTGGGGCCAACGTCCTGACTTTC. Encoded protein: CASSLATGLLTGANVLTF.